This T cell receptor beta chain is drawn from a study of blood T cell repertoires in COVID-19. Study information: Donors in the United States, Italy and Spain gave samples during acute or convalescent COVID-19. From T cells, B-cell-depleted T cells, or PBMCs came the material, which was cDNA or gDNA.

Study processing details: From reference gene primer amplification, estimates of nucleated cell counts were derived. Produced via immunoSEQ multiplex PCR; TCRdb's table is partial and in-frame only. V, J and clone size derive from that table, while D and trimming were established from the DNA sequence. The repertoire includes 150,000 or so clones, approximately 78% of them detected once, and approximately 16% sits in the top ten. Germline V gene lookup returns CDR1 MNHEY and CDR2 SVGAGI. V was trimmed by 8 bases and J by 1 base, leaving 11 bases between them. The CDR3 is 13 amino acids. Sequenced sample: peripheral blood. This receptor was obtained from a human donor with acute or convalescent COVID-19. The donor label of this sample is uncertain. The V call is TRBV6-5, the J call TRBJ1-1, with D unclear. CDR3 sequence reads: CASSPLRNTEAFF. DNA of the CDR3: TGTGCCAGCTCCCCCTTGAGGAACACTGAAGCTTTCTTT.